This passage covers 23 T cell receptor beta chains from one sample sequenced in a study of blood T cell repertoires in COVID-19. Generated by immunoSEQ multiplex PCR, the TCRdb table keeps only in-frame clones and is missing some. Seen here are some 46,000 clones, about 80% observed once, and the top ten hold 20% to 25%. Source material: peripheral blood. The source is a woman aged 55-70 years with acute or convalescent COVID-19.

The rearrangement links TRBV19 to TRBJ2-2, with D possibly matching TRBD2 (6 bases). Germline V CDR1 and CDR2: LNHDA, SQIVND (reference sequence). Between the trimmed V and J ends, which lost 5 bases and 0 bases, there was a span of 13 bases. This CDR3 contains 16 residues. In DNA, the CDR3 is TGTGCCAGTAGTCCCCGGGGGACGGCGAACACCGGGGAGCTGTTTTTT. Translation: CASSPRGTANTGELFF. The whole variable domain, remainder taken from reference TRBV19 and TRBJ2-2, is DGGITQSPKYLFRKEGQNVTLSCEQNLNHDAMYWYRQDPGQGLRLIYYSQIVNDFQKGDIAEGYSVSREKKESFPLTVTSAQKNPTAFYLCASSPRGTANTGELFFGEGSRLTVL.

This clone appeared once. This chain connects TRBV7-9 to TRBJ2-7; 10 positions match TRBD1. V lost 4 bases and J lost 7; bases outside the gene matches: 7. Looked up from germline, CDR1 is SEHNR and CDR2 is FQNEAQ (reference sequence). The length of the CDR3 is 14 residues. CDR3 in amino acids: CASSWGGQGNEQYF. For the CDR3, the DNA is TGTGCCAGCAGCTGGGGGGGACAGGGGAATGAGCAGTACTTC.

This chain links TRBV7-3 with TRBJ2-3; D is ambiguous. Trimming pared 2 bases from V and 6 bases from J, leaving 6 bases between. CDR1 is SGHTA and CDR2 is FQGTGA in the germline V gene. The CDR3 runs 12 residues. CDR3 protein: CASSLSTDTQYF. The CDR3 DNA reads as TGTGCCAGCAGCTTATCTACGGATACGCAGTATTTT.

The chain recombines TRBV6-5 with TRBJ1-2; D gene unclear. The V end lost 8 bases, the J end lost 4 bases, and 8 bases lay between the germline ends. Germline-derived CDR1 and CDR2 are MNHEY and SVGAGI. CDR3 length: 11 amino acids. The DNA of the CDR3 is TGTGCCAGCTGGGAGGGCTATGGCTACACCTTC. Residues: CASWEGYGYTF.

V is TRBV30 and J is TRBJ1-5; D may be TRBD1 (5 bases). Germline V lookup: CDR1 GTSNPN, CDR2 SVGIG (reference sequence). The CDR3 runs 16 residues. V was cut by 1 base and J by 0 bases, with 13 bases left in between. CDR3 loop: CAWSGRGTISNQPQHF. The CDR3 coding sequence is TGTGCCTGGAGTGGTAGGGGAACGATTAGCAATCAGCCCCAGCATTTT.

This clone was seen only a few times. The chain carries TRBV19 and TRBJ1-5; 8 bases are shared with TRBD1. V gave up 3 bases and J gave up 5 bases; unmatched junction bases: 6. Per germline, CDR1 LNHDA and CDR2 SQIVND (reference sequence). This CDR3 has 15 amino acids. The CDR3 sequence: CASSMTGVGYQPQHF. The CDR3 DNA reads as TGTGCCAGTAGTATGACAGGGGTCGGATATCAGCCCCAGCATTTT.

This clone occurred once. The V gene is TRBV5-1, the J gene TRBJ2-5; maybe TRBD1 (6 bases). The CDR3 contains 15 residues. The V end lost 0 bases, the J end lost 4 bases, and 13 bases lay between the germline ends. CDR1 is SGHRS and CDR2 is YFSETQ in the germline V gene. CDR3 nucleotide sequence: TGCGCCAGCAGCTTGGGGTTGGGGACATTAGAGACCCAGTACTTC. It is translated as CASSLGLGTLETQYF. Based on the CDR3 plus reference TRBV5-1 and TRBJ2-5, the full variable domain is KAGVTQTPRYLIKTRGQQVTLSCSPISGHRSVSWYQQTPGQGLQFLFEYFSETQRNKGNFPGRFSGRQFSNSRSEMNVSTLELGDSALYLCASSLGLGTLETQYFGPGTRLLVL.

This chain joins TRBV12-5 and TRBJ1-2; the D is unclear. Trimming pared 0 bases from V and 7 bases from J, leaving 12 bases between. The germline gives CDR1 LGHNT, CDR2 FRNRAP. This CDR3 comprises 14 residues. The chain's CDR3 is CASGLVLGAAGYTF. CDR3 sequence (DNA): TGTGCTAGTGGTTTGGTACTTGGTGCTGCTGGCTACACCTTC.

This clone was seen a handful of times. This sequence joins TRBV11-2 and TRBJ2-7; 9 bases map to TRBD1. V gave up 6 bases and J gave up 3 bases; unmatched junction bases: 9. The CDR3 is made up of 15 amino acids. The germline V gene has CDR1 SGHAT and CDR2 FQNNGV. The CDR3, as DNA: TGTGCCAGCAGTAACGGGACAGGGCTTTACTACGAGCAGTACTTC. Encoded protein: CASSNGTGLYYEQYF.

The genes are TRBV6-5 and TRBJ1-3, with TRBD1 identical over 8 bases. The V and J ends lost 4 bases and 0 bases, in that order; junction bases with no gene match: 5. The germline V gene encodes CDR1 MNHEY and CDR2 SVGAGI. There are 16 residues in the CDR3. The CDR3 loop reads CASSFRTGLSGNTIYF. The DNA for the CDR3 is TGTGCCAGCAGTTTCCGGACAGGGCTCTCTGGAAACACCATATATTTT.

V is TRBV3-1 (or the pseudogene TRBV3-2) and J is TRBJ1-6; 8 nucleotides align to TRBD1. This CDR3 region has 15 residues. The germline CDR1 and CDR2 sequences are LGHDT and YNNKEL (reference sequence). Trimming removed 5 bases from V and 8 bases from J; junction bases left unmatched: 8. For the CDR3, the DNA is TGTGCCAGCAGCTTAGGACAGGGAAGAGATTCACCCCTCCACTTT. As protein: CASSLGQGRDSPLHF.

Only a few counts were recorded for this clone. The J gene is TRBJ2-2, the V gene TRBV5-1; TRBD2 matches 7 bases. CDR1 and CDR2 from the germline V gene are SGHRS and YFSETQ. CDR3 length: 15 residues. V shed 4 bases, J shed 3 bases, and the junction held 6 bases outside the gene matches. The CDR3 spells CASSPLGLHTGELFF. The CDR3 DNA reads TGCGCCAGCAGCCCCCTGGGACTACACACCGGGGAGCTGTTTTTT.

V usage is TRBV11-2 and J usage is TRBJ2-3; D is unresolved. CDR1 and CDR2 (germline): SGHAT, FQNNGV. V shed 1 base and J shed 0 bases, with 14 bases lying between them. The CDR3 sequence is 17 residues long. The CDR3 is CASSLAGSPSSTDTQYF. The CDR3, as DNA: TGTGCCAGCAGCTTAGCGGGTAGCCCTAGTAGCACAGATACGCAGTATTTT.

J is TRBJ2-3 and V is TRBV7-9, with D perhaps matching TRBD1 (6 bases). Germline V gene lookup returns CDR1 SEHNR and CDR2 FQNEAQ (reference sequence). CDR3 size: 16 residues. Trimming stripped 3 bases from V and 2 bases from J, with 15 bases between. Here the CDR3 reads CASSLPTGKPTDTQYF. DNA of the CDR3: TGTGCCAGCAGCTTGCCGACAGGAAAGCCCACAGATACGCAGTATTTT. Based on the CDR3 plus reference TRBV7-9 and TRBJ2-3, the full variable domain is DTGVSQNPRHKITKRGQNVTFRCDPISEHNRLYWYRQTLGQGPEFLTYFQNEAQLEKSRLLSDRFSAERPKGSFSTLEIQRTEQGDSAMYLCASSLPTGKPTDTQYFGPGTRLTVL.

This chain connects TRBV2 to TRBJ2-2; 10 bases fit TRBD2. The CDR3 spans 14 residues. V was pared by 7 bases and J by 5 bases, with 4 bases of the junction left unmatched. CDR1 and CDR2 from the germline V gene are SNHLY and FYNNEI. CDR3 protein: CASNQAGGTGELFF. The CDR3 region has the DNA TGTGCCAGCAACCAAGCGGGGGGGACCGGGGAGCTGTTTTTT.

The DNA for the CDR3 is TGCGCCAGCAGCCTCATTGGGGGGGGAAACACTGAAGCTTTCTTT. This sequence encodes CASSLIGGGNTEAFF. The V gene is TRBV4-3, the J gene TRBJ1-1; tentative D call: TRBD1 (5 bases). The CDR3 length is 15 residues. Germline CDR1 reads LGHNA; CDR2 reads YSLEER. V gave up 4 bases and J gave up 2 bases, with 14 bases separating them.

The rearrangement links TRBV27 to TRBJ2-1, with TRBD2 matching 14 bases. Germline V lookup: CDR1 MNHEY, CDR2 SMNVEV (reference sequence). This CDR3 has 18 amino acids. V trimming: 6 bases; J trimming: 0 bases; junction bases outside the gene matches: 7. The CDR3 here is CASSGLAGGFSSYNEQFF. In DNA form, the CDR3 reads TGTGCCAGCAGCGGACTAGCGGGGGGCTTCAGCTCCTACAATGAGCAGTTCTTC.

The genes are TRBV5-1 and TRBJ2-7, with 9 nucleotides matching TRBD1. V lost 0 bases to trimming and J lost 7 bases; unmatched junction nucleotides: 5. Germline CDR1 reads SGHRS; CDR2 reads YFSETQ. CDR3 length equals 14 residues. CDR3 DNA sequence: TGCGCCAGCAGCTTGGTACAGGGGGCGAGTGAGCAGTACTTC. Protein product: CASSLVQGASEQYF.

The chain recombines TRBV7-3 with TRBJ2-5; 9 bases are shared with TRBD2. CDR3 size: 15 residues. The germline V gene encodes CDR1 SGHTA and CDR2 FQGTGA. V trimming: 2 bases; J trimming: 5 bases; junction bases outside the gene matches: 6. CDR3 protein: CASSLGLAGHETQYF. In DNA form, the CDR3 reads TGTGCCAGCAGCTTAGGCCTAGCGGGGCACGAGACCCAGTACTTC.

This chain connects TRBV5-1 to TRBJ2-7; D may be TRBD1 (7 bases). The V end lost 8 bases, the J end lost 4 bases, and 16 bases lay between the germline ends. The CDR3 extends over 13 amino acids. Germline values: CDR1 SGHRS, CDR2 YFSETQ. This chain's CDR3 is CASSDREAYEQYF. The CDR3 DNA follows: TGCGCCAGTTCAGACAGGGAGGCATACGAGCAGTACTTC.

J is TRBJ1-2 and V is TRBV29-1; 8 bases are a match to TRBD1. This CDR3 region has 13 residues. The V gene end was trimmed by 6 bases and the J gene end by 4 bases; junction bases not matched to a gene: 7. Germline CDR1 SQVTM, CDR2 ANQGSEA. DNA of the CDR3: TGCAGCGTCCTGAGACAGGGGAGCTATGGCTACACCTTC. Translation: CSVLRQGSYGYTF.

The chain employs TRBV7-2 and TRBJ2-1; tentative D call: TRBD1 (6 bases). This CDR3 comprises 14 residues. V lost 5 bases and J lost 4, with 12 bases in between. Germline lookup yields CDR1 SGHTA and CDR2 FQGNSA. CDR3 region: CASSPGQPYNEQFF. The CDR3 nucleotides read TGTGCCAGCAGCCCCGGACAGCCGTACAATGAGCAGTTCTTC.

This chain uses TRBV30 with TRBJ1-1, with a possible D match to TRBD1 (6 bases). CDR1 is GTSNPN and CDR2 is SVGIG in the germline V gene (reference sequence). The CDR3 is 14 residues long. Trimming left V 0 bases short and J 1 base short, with 9 bases between. The CDR3 here is CAWSVVRGNTEAFF. The DNA for the CDR3 is TGTGCCTGGAGTGTCGTCAGGGGGAACACTGAAGCTTTCTTT.